The rows below give T cell receptor beta chains drawn from one sample of a study of T cell clonotyping in hematopoietic cell transplantation. Sequencing was performed with immunoSEQ multiplex PCR; in TCRdb, only in-frame clones are kept and a portion is missing. This sample has around 13,000 clones; over 70% occur once, and the top ten carry 15% to 20%. The source was peripheral blood mononuclear cells, collected before stem cell transplant. These receptors came from a man between 60 and 75 years old with acute myeloid leukemia. Some clones in this sample may be carry-over from other donors' samples. Both conserved end residues are part of each CDR3. Fields, in order: clone size, J gene, V gene, D gene, CDR3 protein, CDR3 DNA. A D gene is named only where the DNA matches it firmly. Some rows mark clone size as missing; the rest say once, few, many or name a class of expanded clone.

- | TRBJ2-1 | TRBV10-3 | TRBD2 | CAISPAGSSYNEQFF | TGTGCCATCAGTCCAGCGGGAAGCTCCTACAATGAGCAGTTCTTC
- | TRBJ2-7 | TRBV5-6 | TRBD1 | CASSLMSTGGSYEQYF | TGTGCCAGCAGCTTGATGTCGACAGGGGGTTCCTACGAGCAGTACTTC
once | TRBJ1-4 | TRBV25-1 | - | CASSLPGVDEKLFF | TGTGCCAGCAGTCTCCCAGGGGTAGATGAAAAACTGTTTTTT
once | TRBJ1-2 | TRBV30 | - | CAWSVLRNYGYTF | TGTGCCTGGAGTGTACTCAGGAACTATGGCTACACCTTC
- | TRBJ2-7 | TRBV4-1 | - | CASSQEEGPYEQYF | TGCGCCAGCAGCCAAGAGGAGGGGCCCTACGAGCAGTACTTC
- | TRBJ1-3 | TRBV2 | TRBD1 | CASSDTTGGGNTIYF | TGTGCCAGCAGCGACACGACAGGGGGCGGAAACACCATATATTTT
- | TRBJ1-2 | TRBV5-6 | - | CASSLGQYDVGGYTF | TGTGCCAGCAGCTTAGGACAGTACGATGTGGGTGGCTACACCTTC
- | TRBJ2-1 | TRBV9 | - | CASSLATAPGEQFF | TGTGCCAGCAGCTTAGCGACAGCCCCGGGTGAGCAGTTCTTC
- | TRBJ2-5 | TRBV4-3 | TRBD2 | CASSQRWAGGPETQYF | TGCGCCAGCAGCCAACGATGGGCGGGAGGGCCAGAGACCCAGTACTTC
- | TRBJ2-3 | TRBV5-1 | - | CASSPGTLEDTQYF | TGCGCCAGCAGCCCGGGGACCTTAGAAGATACGCAGTATTTT
- | TRBJ2-3 | TRBV19 | TRBD1 | CASSVGQVTDTQYF | TGTGCCAGTAGTGTGGGACAGGTCACAGATACGCAGTATTTT
- | TRBJ2-3 | TRBV5-1 | - | CASSPRQARRDTQYF | TGCGCCAGCAGCCCCCGACAGGCCCGCCGGGATACGCAGTATTTT
- | TRBJ1-6 | TRBV13 | TRBD1 | CASSPGTGGFSPLHF | TGTGCCAGCAGCCCAGGGACAGGGGGCTTTTCACCCCTCCACTTT
few | TRBJ1-1 | TRBV7-9 | - | CATMRRQNTEAFF | TGTGCCACCATGCGTCGGCAGAACACTGAAGCTTTCTTT
once | TRBJ1-1 | TRBV29-1 | - | CSVIRPGRTEAFF | TGCAGCGTTATCCGGCCAGGAAGGACTGAAGCTTTCTTT
- | TRBJ2-1 | TRBV10-3 | TRBD1 | CAISEEGTGTEGQFF | TGTGCCATCAGTGAGGAGGGGACAGGGACCGAGGGGCAGTTCTTC
- | TRBJ2-7 | TRBV7-8 | TRBD1 | CASSTRQGQVEQYF | TGTGCCAGCAGCACTCGACAGGGCCAAGTAGAGCAGTACTTC
- | TRBJ2-7 | TRBV5-5 | - | CASSFGLGLNYEQYF | TGTGCCAGCAGCTTTGGCTTAGGGTTGAACTACGAGCAGTACTTC
- | TRBJ2-5 | TRBV5-4 | - | CASRLEEYPETQYF | TGTGCCAGCAGATTGGAGGAATATCCAGAGACCCAGTACTTC
- | TRBJ2-7 | TRBV10-3 | - | CAISDNRALYEQYF | TGTGCCATCAGCGATAACAGGGCCCTATACGAGCAGTACTTC
once | TRBJ1-1 | TRBV6-6 | - | CASRPQGGITEAFF | TGTGCCAGCAGGCCCCAGGGAGGGATCACTGAAGCTTTCTTT
- | TRBJ2-7 | TRBV19 | - | CASSTNRASYEQYF | TGTGCCAGTAGTACCAACAGGGCCTCCTACGAGCAGTACTTC
- | TRBJ2-1 | TRBV6-6 | TRBD2 | CASSTRLAGSNEQFF | TGTGCCAGCAGTACCCGTCTAGCGGGGTCCAATGAGCAGTTCTTC
- | TRBJ2-3 | TRBV5-1 | - | CASSLATQSTDTQYF | TGCGCCAGCAGCTTGGCAACGCAAAGCACAGATACGCAGTATTTT
- | TRBJ1-4 | TRBV4-2 | - | CASSQVRVATNEKLFF | TGTGCCAGCAGCCAAGTTAGGGTTGCAACTAATGAAAAACTGTTTTTT
once | TRBJ2-7 | TRBV30 | - | CAWSGSYEQYF | TGTGCCTGGAGCGGGAGCTACGAGCAGTACTTC
- | TRBJ2-7 | TRBV30 | - | CAWSRSHEQYF | TGTGCCTGGAGTCGGTCCCACGAGCAGTACTTC
few | TRBJ1-1 | TRBV2 | TRBD1 | CASRTGGTEAFF | TGTGCCAGCAGGACAGGGGGCACTGAAGCTTTCTTT
- | TRBJ1-1 | TRBV13 | - | CASSLVEGTEAFF | TGTGCCAGCAGCTTAGTAGAGGGCACTGAAGCTTTCTTT
- | TRBJ1-1 | TRBV5-1 | TRBD1 | CASSLASDRENTEAFF | TGCGCCAGCAGCTTGGCATCTGACAGGGAGAACACTGAAGCTTTCTTT
once | TRBJ1-6 | TRBV4-2 | - | CASSPSTGGGWNSPLHF | TGTGCCAGCAGCCCCTCGACAGGCGGGGGGTGGAATTCACCCCTCCACTTT
- | TRBJ2-1 | TRBV5-1 | TRBD2 | CASSPEDSGGAQQFF | TGCGCCAGCAGCCCCGAGGATAGCGGGGGGGCCCAGCAGTTCTTC
- | TRBJ2-7 | TRBV4-1 | - | CASSQGEHYEQYF | TGCGCCAGCAGCCAAGGGGAGCACTACGAGCAGTACTTC
- | TRBJ2-5 | TRBV6-1 | TRBD2 | CASSEILAGAQETQYF | TGTGCCAGCAGTGAGATCCTAGCGGGGGCCCAAGAGACCCAGTACTTC
- | TRBJ2-1 | TRBV7-8 | TRBD2 | CASSLAREGAVDEQFF | TGTGCCAGCAGCTTAGCGCGGGAGGGGGCTGTGGATGAGCAGTTCTTC
- | TRBJ2-3 | TRBV5-1 | - | CASSSNPTADTQYF | TGCGCCAGCAGCTCAAACCCGACCGCAGATACGCAGTATTTT
- | TRBJ1-5 | TRBV27 | - | CASSFRDRQPQHF | TGTGCCAGCAGTTTTAGGGATCGACAGCCCCAGCATTTT
few | TRBJ1-1 | TRBV10-1 | - | CASSQGLEDTEAFF | TGCGCCAGCAGTCAGGGGTTGGAAGACACTGAAGCTTTCTTT
once | TRBJ1-5 | TRBV28 | - | CASAPSGVQGNQPQHF | TGTGCCAGCGCACCATCAGGGGTGCAAGGCAATCAGCCCCAGCATTTT
- | TRBJ2-2 | TRBV5-1 | TRBD1 | CASSLTTGDTGELFF | TGCGCCAGCAGCTTGACGACAGGGGATACCGGGGAGCTGTTTTTT
- | TRBJ2-5 | TRBV7-9 | - | CASTPVLSGQETQYF | TGTGCCAGCACCCCGGTACTGTCGGGGCAAGAGACCCAGTACTTC
few | TRBJ2-7 | TRBV5-1 | - | CASSPRPDSYEQYF | TGCGCCAGCAGCCCCCGCCCGGACAGCTACGAGCAGTACTTC
few | TRBJ1-5 | TRBV19 | TRBD1 | CASSPGTGEVGQPQHF | TGTGCCAGTAGTCCCGGGACAGGGGAAGTTGGTCAGCCCCAGCATTTT
- | TRBJ2-3 | TRBV29-1 | - | CSVDQGYTQYF | TGCAGCGTCGATCAGGGGTATACGCAGTATTTT
- | TRBJ2-2 | TRBV5-1 | TRBD1 | CASSIYRGPNTGELFF | TGCGCCAGCAGCATATACAGGGGACCGAACACCGGGGAGCTGTTTTTT
- | TRBJ2-3 | TRBV28 | - | CASSFQTARRDTQYF | TGTGCCAGCAGTTTCCAGACTGCCCGTCGGGATACGCAGTATTTT
- | TRBJ2-1 | TRBV6-6 | - | CASSLRDNEQFF | TGTGCCAGCAGCCTCCGAGACAATGAGCAGTTCTTC
- | TRBJ1-6 | TRBV11-1 | - | CASSPGPGNSPLHF | TGTGCCAGCAGCCCGGGACCGGGCAATTCACCCCTCCACTTT
- | TRBJ2-5 | TRBV25-1 | - | CASSSLALRETQYF | TGTGCCAGCAGTTCACTAGCCTTAAGGGAGACCCAGTACTTC
- | TRBJ1-2 | TRBV30 | TRBD1 | CAWSENRGVHTF | TGTGCCTGGAGTGAAAACAGGGGCGTTCACACCTTC
- | TRBJ2-5 | TRBV2 | - | CASRLYETQYF | TGTGCCAGCAGATTGTACGAGACCCAGTACTTC
once | TRBJ1-1 | TRBV13 | - | CASSLREANTEAFF | TGTGCCAGCAGCCTCCGGGAGGCGAACACTGAAGCTTTCTTT
- | TRBJ2-7 | TRBV30 | TRBD2 | CAWRPGTSSYEQYF | TGTGCCTGGAGGCCAGGGACTAGCTCCTACGAGCAGTACTTC
- | TRBJ1-1 | TRBV6-5 | - | CASSYRVQGTEAFF | TGTGCCAGCAGCTACCGGGTTCAGGGGACTGAAGCTTTCTTT
- | TRBJ2-5 | TRBV2 | TRBD1 | CASSEPRDRETETQYF | TGTGCCAGCAGTGAACCTCGGGACAGGGAGACAGAGACCCAGTACTTC
- | TRBJ2-3 | TRBV5-6 | TRBD2 | CASSQTLAGISTDTQYF | TGTGCCAGCAGCCAAACCTTAGCGGGGATTAGCACAGATACGCAGTATTTT
- | TRBJ2-5 | TRBV27 | TRBD1 | CASSGQGKETQYF | TGTGCCAGCAGTGGACAGGGCAAGGAGACCCAGTACTTC